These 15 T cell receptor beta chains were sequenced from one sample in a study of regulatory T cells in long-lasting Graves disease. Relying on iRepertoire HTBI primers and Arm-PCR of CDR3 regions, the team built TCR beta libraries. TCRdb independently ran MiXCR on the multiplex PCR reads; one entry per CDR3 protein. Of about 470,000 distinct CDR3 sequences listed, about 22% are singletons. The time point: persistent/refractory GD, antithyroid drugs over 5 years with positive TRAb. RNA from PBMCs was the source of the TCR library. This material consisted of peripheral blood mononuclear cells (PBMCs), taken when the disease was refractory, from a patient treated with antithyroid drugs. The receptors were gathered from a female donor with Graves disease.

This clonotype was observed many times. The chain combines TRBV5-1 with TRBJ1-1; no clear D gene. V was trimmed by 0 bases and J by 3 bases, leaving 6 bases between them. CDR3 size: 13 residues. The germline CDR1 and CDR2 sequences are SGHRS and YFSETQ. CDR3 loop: CASSLDPDTEAFF. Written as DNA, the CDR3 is TGCGCCAGCAGCTTGGATCCAGACACTGAAGCTTTCTTT.

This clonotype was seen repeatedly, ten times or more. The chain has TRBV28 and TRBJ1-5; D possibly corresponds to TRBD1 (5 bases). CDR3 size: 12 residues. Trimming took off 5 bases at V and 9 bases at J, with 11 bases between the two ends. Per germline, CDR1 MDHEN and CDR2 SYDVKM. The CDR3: CASSRGGTPQHF. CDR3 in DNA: TGTGCCAGCAGTCGGGGGGGGACGCCCCAGCATTTT.

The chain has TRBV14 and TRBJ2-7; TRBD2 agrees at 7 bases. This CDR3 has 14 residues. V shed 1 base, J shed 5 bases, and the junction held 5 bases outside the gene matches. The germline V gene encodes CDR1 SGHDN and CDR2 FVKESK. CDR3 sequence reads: CASSQVGRGDEQYF. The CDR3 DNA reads TGTGCCAGCAGCCAAGTGGGGAGGGGCGACGAGCAGTACTTC.

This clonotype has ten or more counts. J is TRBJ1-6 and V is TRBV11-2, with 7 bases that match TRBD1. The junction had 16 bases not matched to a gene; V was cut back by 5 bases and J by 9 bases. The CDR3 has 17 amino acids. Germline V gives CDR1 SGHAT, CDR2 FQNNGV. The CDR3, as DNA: TGTGCCAGCAGCGCCTCCGGGACAGTCCGATTCGGTTCACCCCTCCACTTT. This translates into CASSASGTVRFGSPLHF. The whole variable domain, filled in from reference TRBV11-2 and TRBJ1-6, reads EAGVAQSPRYKIIEKRQSVAFWCNPISGHATLYWYQQILGQGPKLLIQFQNNGVVDDSQLPKDRFSAERLKGVDSTLKIQPAKLEDSAVYLCASSASGTVRFGSPLHFGNGTRLTVT.

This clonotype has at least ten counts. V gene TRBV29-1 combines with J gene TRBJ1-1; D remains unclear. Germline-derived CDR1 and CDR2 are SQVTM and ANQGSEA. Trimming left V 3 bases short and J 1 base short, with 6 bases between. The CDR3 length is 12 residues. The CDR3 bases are TGCAGCGTTGACACCTCGAACACTGAAGCTTTCTTT. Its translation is CSVDTSNTEAFF.

The CDR3 sequence: CASSLAQIGQATGELFF. CDR3 coding DNA: TGTGCCAGCAGCTTAGCCCAGATAGGACAGGCCACCGGGGAGCTGTTTTTT. This chain links TRBV7-9 with TRBJ2-2; 7 nucleotides line up with TRBD1. J gave up 4 bases and V 0 bases, and 8 bases lay outside the gene matches. The CDR3 is made up of 17 amino acids. CDR1 is SEHNR and CDR2 is FQNEAQ in the germline V gene (reference sequence).

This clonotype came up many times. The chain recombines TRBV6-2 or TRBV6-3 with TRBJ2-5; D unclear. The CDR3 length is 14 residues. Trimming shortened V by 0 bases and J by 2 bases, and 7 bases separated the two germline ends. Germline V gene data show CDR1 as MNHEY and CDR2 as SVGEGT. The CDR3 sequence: CASSYSVVQETQYF. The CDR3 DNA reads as TGTGCCAGCAGTTACTCGGTAGTTCAAGAGACCCAGTACTTC.

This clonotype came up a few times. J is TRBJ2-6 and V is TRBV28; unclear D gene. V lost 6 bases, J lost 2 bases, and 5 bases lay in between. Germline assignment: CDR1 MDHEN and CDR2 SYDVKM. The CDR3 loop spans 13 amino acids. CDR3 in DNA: TGTGCCAGCAGGGTGGCTGGGGCCAACGTCCTGACTTTC. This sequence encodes CASRVAGANVLTF.

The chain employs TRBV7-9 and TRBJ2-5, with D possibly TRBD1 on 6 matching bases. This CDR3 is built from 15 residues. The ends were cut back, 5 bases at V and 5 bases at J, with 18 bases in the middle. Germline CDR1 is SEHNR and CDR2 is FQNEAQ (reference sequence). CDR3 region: CASSRAGTPMETQYF. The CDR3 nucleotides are TGTGCCAGCAGCCGAGCCGGGACACCCATGGAGACCCAGTACTTC.

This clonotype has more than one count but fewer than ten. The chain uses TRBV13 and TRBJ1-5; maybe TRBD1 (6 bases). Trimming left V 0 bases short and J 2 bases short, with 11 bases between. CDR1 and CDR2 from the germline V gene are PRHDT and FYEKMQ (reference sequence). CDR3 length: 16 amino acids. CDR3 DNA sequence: TGTGCCAGCAGCTTAGGAGGGGGAAGGGGCAATCAGCCCCAGCATTTT. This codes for CASSLGGGRGNQPQHF.

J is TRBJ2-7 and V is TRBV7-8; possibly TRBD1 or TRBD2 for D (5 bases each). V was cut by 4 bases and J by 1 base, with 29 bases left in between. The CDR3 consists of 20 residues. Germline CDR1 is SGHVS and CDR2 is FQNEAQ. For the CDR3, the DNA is TGTGCCAGCAGCTCGTCAATTATAGTCTTCTCCGGGACCCAATCCTACGAGCAGTACTTC. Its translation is CASSSSIIVFSGTQSYEQYF.

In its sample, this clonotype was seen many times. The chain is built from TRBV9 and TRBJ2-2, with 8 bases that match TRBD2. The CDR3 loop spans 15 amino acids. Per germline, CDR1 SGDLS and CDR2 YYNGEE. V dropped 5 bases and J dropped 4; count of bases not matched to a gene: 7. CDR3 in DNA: TGTGCCAGCAGACCGAGCGGGAGCGGCACCGGGGAGCTGTTTTTT. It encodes CASRPSGSGTGELFF.

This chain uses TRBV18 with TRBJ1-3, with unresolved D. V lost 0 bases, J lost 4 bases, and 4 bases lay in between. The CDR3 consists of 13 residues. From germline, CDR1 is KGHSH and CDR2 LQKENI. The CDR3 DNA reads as TGTGCCAGCTCACCACCAAGGGGAAACACCATATATTTT. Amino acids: CASSPPRGNTIYF.

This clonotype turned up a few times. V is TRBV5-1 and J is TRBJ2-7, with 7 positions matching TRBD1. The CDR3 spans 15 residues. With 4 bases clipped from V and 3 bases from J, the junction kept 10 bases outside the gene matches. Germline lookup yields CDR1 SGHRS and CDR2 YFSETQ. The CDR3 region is CASSPPDRPFYEQYF. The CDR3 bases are TGCGCCAGCAGCCCGCCGGACAGGCCATTCTACGAGCAGTACTTC.

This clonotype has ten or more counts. DNA of the CDR3: TGTGCCAGCTCCGTATTCACCGGGGAGCTGTTTTTT. It translates to CASSVFTGELFF. This chain joins TRBV28 and TRBJ2-2; D is uncertain. V gave up 8 bases and J gave up 4 bases, with 8 bases separating them. There are 12 residues in the CDR3. The germline V gene encodes CDR1 MDHEN and CDR2 SYDVKM.